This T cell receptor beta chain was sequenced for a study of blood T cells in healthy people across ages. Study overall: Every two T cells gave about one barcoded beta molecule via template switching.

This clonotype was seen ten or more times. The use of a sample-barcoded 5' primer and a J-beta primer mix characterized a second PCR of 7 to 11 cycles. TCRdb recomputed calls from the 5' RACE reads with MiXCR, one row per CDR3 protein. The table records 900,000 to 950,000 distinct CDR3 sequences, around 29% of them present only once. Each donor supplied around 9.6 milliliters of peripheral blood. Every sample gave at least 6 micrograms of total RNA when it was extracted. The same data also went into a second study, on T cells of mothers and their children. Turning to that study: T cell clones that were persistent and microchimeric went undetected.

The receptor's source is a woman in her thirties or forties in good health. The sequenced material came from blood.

CDR3 loop: CSASLEEVNSYEQYF. The CDR3 DNA reads TGCAGTGCTAGTCTCGAGGAGGTGAACTCCTACGAGCAGTACTTC. The rearrangement uses TRBV20-1 and TRBJ2-7; possibly TRBD2 for D (5 bases). V was cut by 3 bases and J by 0 bases, with 15 bases left in between. The CDR3 is 15 amino acids. Germline V lookup: CDR1 DFQATT, CDR2 SNEGSKA (reference sequence).